The rows below give T cell receptor beta chains drawn from one sample of a study of beta chain features in type 1 diabetes. Clones were read by immunoSEQ multiplex PCR, and TCRdb kept only the in-frame ones, dropping some. The sample includes about 260,000 clones, over 65% of them seen just once. The sequenced sample was naive CD4+ T cells from blood. Every receptor here comes from a man under 40 in good health. Each CDR3 is given with its conserved first and last residue. The D gene is left open where the match is weak. Clone size is given for some rows only: seen once, a few or many times, or a class if the clone is expanded.

clone_size: .
v_call: TRBV7-9
d_call: TRBD2
j_call: TRBJ2-7
cdr3_aa: CASGQAGAGRGYEQYF
cdr3_nt: TGTGCCTCGGGGCAAGCGGGAGCGGGGAGAGGCTACGAGCAGTACTTC

clone_size: .
v_call: TRBV6-6
d_call: TRBD2
j_call: TRBJ2-1
cdr3_aa: CASSYSSGIVNEQFF
cdr3_nt: TGTGCCAGCAGTTACAGTAGCGGGATCGTCAATGAGCAGTTCTTC

clone_size: .
v_call: TRBV2
d_call: .
j_call: TRBJ2-1
cdr3_aa: CASVSYNEQFF
cdr3_nt: TGTGCCAGCGTCTCCTACAATGAGCAGTTCTTC

clone_size: .
v_call: TRBV29-1
d_call: TRBD2
j_call: TRBJ2-1
cdr3_aa: CSVEYRLAGAGSFF
cdr3_nt: TGCAGCGTTGAATACCGACTAGCGGGCGCTGGTTCGTTCTTC

clone_size: .
v_call: TRBV15
d_call: .
j_call: TRBJ2-1
cdr3_aa: CATSRDVGEQFF
cdr3_nt: TGTGCCACCAGCAGAGATGTAGGTGAGCAGTTCTTC

clone_size: .
v_call: TRBV10-3
d_call: .
j_call: TRBJ2-5
cdr3_aa: CAISENTGTQYF
cdr3_nt: TGTGCCATCAGTGAGAATACGGGGACCCAGTACTTC

clone_size: .
v_call: TRBV30
d_call: .
j_call: TRBJ2-7
cdr3_aa: CAWQKPIYEQYF
cdr3_nt: TGTGCCTGGCAGAAGCCTATCTACGAGCAGTACTTC

clone_size: .
v_call: TRBV27
d_call: TRBD1
j_call: TRBJ2-7
cdr3_aa: CASSLTGFSEQYF
cdr3_nt: TGTGCCAGCAGTCTGACAGGGTTCTCCGAGCAGTACTTC

clone_size: .
v_call: TRBV28
d_call: .
j_call: TRBJ2-1
cdr3_aa: CASRPAGTELSYNEQFF
cdr3_nt: TGTGCCAGCAGACCCGCGGGGACAGAGCTGTCCTACAATGAGCAGTTCTTC

clone_size: .
v_call: TRBV5-6
d_call: .
j_call: TRBJ2-6
cdr3_aa: CASSLIRESGANVLTF
cdr3_nt: TGTGCCAGCAGCTTGATAAGGGAATCTGGGGCCAACGTCCTGACTTTC

clone_size: .
v_call: TRBV9
d_call: .
j_call: TRBJ2-1
cdr3_aa: CASSVEAGSYDEQFF
cdr3_nt: TGTGCCAGCAGCGTAGAGGCAGGGTCTTACGATGAGCAGTTCTTC

clone_size: .
v_call: TRBV2
d_call: .
j_call: TRBJ2-3
cdr3_aa: CASSNTDTQYF
cdr3_nt: TGTGCCAGCAGTAACACAGATACGCAGTATTTT

clone_size: few
v_call: TRBV20-1
d_call: .
j_call: TRBJ1-2
cdr3_aa: CSAGTPDYTF
cdr3_nt: TGCAGTGCTGGTACACCGGACTACACCTTC

clone_size: .
v_call: TRBV30
d_call: .
j_call: TRBJ1-2
cdr3_aa: CAWSVGVTDGYTF
cdr3_nt: TGTGCCTGGAGTGTAGGGGTTACGGATGGCTACACCTTC

clone_size: .
v_call: TRBV9
d_call: TRBD1
j_call: TRBJ1-2
cdr3_aa: CASSADRARESGYTF
cdr3_nt: TGTGCCAGCAGCGCGGACAGGGCCCGGGAGAGTGGCTACACCTTC

clone_size: .
v_call: TRBV29-1
d_call: .
j_call: TRBJ2-2
cdr3_aa: CSAGYMAGELFF
cdr3_nt: TGCAGCGCGGGTTATATGGCCGGGGAGCTGTTTTTT

clone_size: few
v_call: TRBV29-1
d_call: .
j_call: TRBJ1-1
cdr3_aa: CSIGGHMNTEAFF
cdr3_nt: TGCAGCATAGGGGGACACATGAACACTGAAGCTTTCTTT

clone_size: .
v_call: TRBV7-6
d_call: .
j_call: TRBJ2-5
cdr3_aa: CASSFGPRPQETQYF
cdr3_nt: TGTGCCAGCAGCTTTGGTCCCAGACCCCAAGAGACCCAGTACTTC

clone_size: .
v_call: TRBV4-3
d_call: .
j_call: TRBJ2-1
cdr3_aa: CASSQDLGYNEQFF
cdr3_nt: TGCGCCAGCAGCCAAGATCTGGGCTACAATGAGCAGTTCTTC

clone_size: .
v_call: TRBV29-1
d_call: TRBD1
j_call: TRBJ2-5
cdr3_aa: CSARDRGGYGETQYF
cdr3_nt: TGCAGCGCCCGGGACAGGGGCGGGTACGGAGAGACCCAGTACTTC

clone_size: .
v_call: TRBV30
d_call: .
j_call: TRBJ2-7
cdr3_aa: CASIRDGTYEQYF
cdr3_nt: TGTGCCTCCATCCGGGACGGAACCTACGAGCAGTACTTC

clone_size: .
v_call: TRBV5-6
d_call: TRBD1
j_call: TRBJ2-1
cdr3_aa: CASSLGTGYNEQFF
cdr3_nt: TGTGCCAGCAGCTTGGGGACAGGGTACAATGAGCAGTTCTTC

clone_size: .
v_call: TRBV14
d_call: TRBD1
j_call: TRBJ1-1
cdr3_aa: CASSPPGTVNTEAFF
cdr3_nt: TGTGCCAGCAGCCCACCGGGGACAGTGAACACTGAAGCTTTCTTT

clone_size: .
v_call: TRBV30
d_call: .
j_call: TRBJ2-7
cdr3_aa: CAVNRGLALPYEQYF
cdr3_nt: TGTGCCGTCAACAGGGGCCTAGCGCTTCCCTACGAGCAGTACTTC

clone_size: few
v_call: TRBV30
d_call: .
j_call: TRBJ2-1
cdr3_aa: CAWRDIPRYNEQFF
cdr3_nt: TGTGCCTGGAGAGACATCCCAAGATACAATGAGCAGTTCTTC

clone_size: .
v_call: TRBV30
d_call: .
j_call: TRBJ1-6
cdr3_aa: CAWSVRGELHF
cdr3_nt: TGTGCCTGGAGTGTACGGGGGGAGCTCCACTTT

clone_size: few
v_call: TRBV7-9
d_call: TRBD1
j_call: TRBJ1-4
cdr3_aa: CASSPGGGNEKLFF
cdr3_nt: TGTGCCAGCAGCCCAGGGGGCGGGAATGAAAAACTGTTTTTT

clone_size: .
v_call: TRBV15
d_call: .
j_call: TRBJ2-5
cdr3_aa: CATSRDKGRQETQYF
cdr3_nt: TGTGCCACCAGCAGAGATAAGGGACGCCAAGAGACCCAGTACTTC

clone_size: .
v_call: TRBV28
d_call: TRBD2
j_call: TRBJ2-3
cdr3_aa: CASSWRGTTDTQYF
cdr3_nt: TGTGCCAGCAGTTGGCGGGGGACGACAGATACGCAGTATTTT

clone_size: .
v_call: TRBV7-9
d_call: TRBD1
j_call: TRBJ2-5
cdr3_aa: CASSLTGTGQETQYF
cdr3_nt: TGTGCCAGCAGCCTCACCGGGACAGGGCAAGAGACCCAGTACTTC

clone_size: .
v_call: TRBV27
d_call: .
j_call: TRBJ2-3
cdr3_aa: CASTEMGRSTDTQYF
cdr3_nt: TGTGCCAGCACCGAGATGGGCCGTAGCACAGATACGCAGTATTTT

clone_size: few
v_call: TRBV4-2
d_call: .
j_call: TRBJ2-5
cdr3_aa: CASSRSAIYQETQYF
cdr3_nt: TGTGCCAGCAGCCGTTCTGCAATCTATCAGGAGACCCAGTACTTC

clone_size: .
v_call: TRBV15
d_call: .
j_call: TRBJ2-7
cdr3_aa: CATSRTTTYEQYF
cdr3_nt: TGTGCCACCAGCAGGACTACCACCTACGAGCAGTACTTC

clone_size: .
v_call: TRBV7-9
d_call: .
j_call: TRBJ2-3
cdr3_aa: CASKATDTQYF
cdr3_nt: TGTGCCAGCAAGGCCACAGATACGCAGTATTTT

clone_size: .
v_call: TRBV25-1
d_call: .
j_call: TRBJ2-7
cdr3_aa: CASSESTGYEQYF
cdr3_nt: TGTGCCAGCAGTGAGTCTACAGGGTACGAGCAGTACTTC

clone_size: .
v_call: TRBV7-2
d_call: .
j_call: TRBJ2-3
cdr3_aa: CASSFIGGGSRDTQYF
cdr3_nt: TGTGCCAGCAGCTTTATCGGTGGGGGTTCTCGGGATACGCAGTATTTT

clone_size: few
v_call: TRBV18
d_call: .
j_call: TRBJ2-7
cdr3_aa: CASSSGRSYEQYF
cdr3_nt: TGTGCCAGCTCTAGCGGACGGAGCTACGAGCAGTACTTC

clone_size: .
v_call: TRBV27
d_call: TRBD1
j_call: TRBJ2-5
cdr3_aa: CASSPKGQGRFQETQYF
cdr3_nt: TGTGCCAGCAGTCCTAAGGGACAGGGACGGTTCCAAGAGACCCAGTACTTC

clone_size: .
v_call: TRBV2
d_call: TRBD2
j_call: TRBJ2-7
cdr3_aa: CASSEGLAGAGEQYF
cdr3_nt: TGTGCCAGCAGTGAAGGCCTAGCGGGAGCGGGCGAGCAGTACTTC

clone_size: .
v_call: TRBV25-1
d_call: .
j_call: TRBJ1-2
cdr3_aa: CASSDRYGYTF
cdr3_nt: TGTGCCAGCAGTGATCGGTATGGCTACACCTTC

clone_size: few
v_call: TRBV30
d_call: .
j_call: TRBJ2-1
cdr3_aa: CAWASIGEQFF
cdr3_nt: TGTGCCTGGGCGTCAATTGGTGAGCAGTTCTTC

clone_size: .
v_call: TRBV13
d_call: TRBD1
j_call: TRBJ2-5
cdr3_aa: CASSTYRGQETQYF
cdr3_nt: TGTGCCAGCAGCACATACAGGGGCCAAGAGACCCAGTACTTC

clone_size: .
v_call: TRBV11-2
d_call: .
j_call: TRBJ2-3
cdr3_aa: CASSPSTADTQYF
cdr3_nt: TGTGCCAGCAGCCCCTCAACGGCAGATACGCAGTATTTT

clone_size: .
v_call: TRBV7-2
d_call: .
j_call: TRBJ2-3
cdr3_aa: CASSLGHGTDTQYF
cdr3_nt: TGTGCCAGCAGCTTAGGGCATGGGACAGATACGCAGTATTTT

clone_size: .
v_call: TRBV5-1
d_call: .
j_call: TRBJ1-2
cdr3_aa: CASSLQVPRMNGYTF
cdr3_nt: TGCGCCAGCAGCTTGCAGGTTCCCCGTATGAACGGCTACACCTTC

clone_size: .
v_call: TRBV4-3
d_call: TRBD2
j_call: TRBJ2-7
cdr3_aa: CASSQEVTGREQYF
cdr3_nt: TGCGCCAGCAGCCAAGAGGTCACCGGGAGGGAGCAGTACTTC

clone_size: .
v_call: TRBV25-1
d_call: TRBD1
j_call: TRBJ1-1
cdr3_aa: CASRPDRDTEAFF
cdr3_nt: TGTGCCAGCAGACCCGACAGGGACACTGAAGCTTTCTTT